This record covers a single T cell receptor beta chain. The sample belongs to a study of cytomegalovirus exposure and HLA in healthy donors. The V segment lost 5 bases and the J segment 0 bases; nucleotides outside the gene matches: 3. CDR3 length equals 14 residues. Germline V lookup: CDR1 SNHLY, CDR2 FYNNEI. A multiplex PCR was run with 60 Vbeta primers and 13 Jbeta primers. Only in-frame clones appear in the TCRdb table, and some are missing; sequencing was by immunoSEQ multiplex PCR. The sample lists about 200,000 clones, approximately 80% occurring once. Material: PBMCs. The sequence was obtained from a girl aged 2 to 9 in good health and CMV-seronegative. The chain recombines TRBV2 with TRBJ1-2, with TRBD1 matching 7 bases. CDR3 nucleotides: TGTGCCAGCAGTCCAGGGACAGCTAACTATGGCTACACCTTC. Translation gives CASSPGTANYGYTF.